The rows below give T cell receptor beta chains drawn from one sample of a study of OX40 agonist ivuxolimab in advanced cancers. Produced via immunoSEQ multiplex PCR; TCRdb's table is partial and in-frame only. The sample includes tens of thousands of clones, 65% to 90% of them seen just once. Sequenced material: CD4+ or CD8+ T cells sorted from blood, taken in a trial of the OX40 agonist ivuxolimab. The receptor source for this set is an adult with an advanced solid tumor such as melanoma, head and neck, liver or kidney cancer. Both conserved end residues are part of each CDR3. Fields, in order: V gene, D gene, clone size, J gene, CDR3 protein, CDR3 DNA. A D gene is named only where the DNA matches it firmly. A row's size may be missing; if present it is once, few, many or a size class.

TRBV7-2	NA	NA	TRBJ2-3	CASSLGRQVVTDTQYF	TGTGCCAGCAGCTTAGGCCGGCAGGTGGTCACAGATACGCAGTATTTT
TRBV6-1	NA	once	TRBJ1-6	CASTLHPRNSPLHF	TGTGCCAGCACTCTCCACCCCCGTAATTCACCCCTCCACTTT
TRBV29-1	NA	NA	TRBJ1-1	CSPGRETEAFF	TGCAGCCCCGGGAGGGAGACTGAAGCTTTCTTT
TRBV18	NA	once	TRBJ2-7	CASSPLSYESNEQYF	TGTGCCAGCTCACCACTCAGTTACGAAAGTAACGAGCAGTACTTC
TRBV10-3	TRBD1	NA	TRBJ2-3	CAISDPGQGTDTQYF	TGTGCCATCAGTGACCCGGGACAGGGTACAGATACGCAGTATTTT
TRBV5-4	TRBD2	NA	TRBJ2-5	CASSPAGGQETQYF	TGTGCCAGCAGCCCAGCGGGGGGGCAGGAGACCCAGTACTTC
TRBV5-1	TRBD1	NA	TRBJ1-2	CASSLADRGGGYTF	TGCGCCAGCAGCTTGGCGGACAGGGGTGGTGGCTACACCTTC
TRBV5-6	NA	NA	TRBJ1-1	CASSLGGRMNTEAFF	TGTGCCAGCAGCTTGGGGGGGAGGATGAACACTGAAGCTTTCTTT
TRBV5-1	NA	NA	TRBJ1-4	CASSLGDRGKLFF	TGCGCCAGCAGCTTGGGGGATAGGGGCAAACTGTTTTTT
TRBV10-3	NA	few	TRBJ2-7	CAISGTGSYEQYF	TGTGCCATCAGTGGTACAGGGAGCTACGAGCAGTACTTC
TRBV28	TRBD1	once	TRBJ2-1	CASSLQGAGIYNEQFF	TGTGCCAGCAGTTTACAGGGGGCCGGGATATACAATGAGCAGTTCTTC
TRBV19	NA	NA	TRBJ1-4	CASSAGVITNEKLFF	TGTGCCAGTAGCGCAGGGGTAATCACTAATGAAAAACTGTTTTTT
TRBV5-1	NA	NA	TRBJ2-3	CASSLGFLTLQGVPSTDTQYF	TGCGCCAGCAGCTTGGGTTTTCTAACTCTCCAGGGAGTTCCTAGCACAGATACGCAGTATTTT
TRBV9	NA	few	TRBJ2-1	CASSQRQGGLDEQFF	TGTGCCAGCAGCCAGAGGCAGGGGGGATTAGATGAGCAGTTCTTC
TRBV5-4	NA	NA	TRBJ1-5	CASSLVGGEQPQHF	TGTGCCAGCAGCTTGGTGGGGGGAGAGCAGCCCCAGCATTTT
TRBV19	NA	NA	TRBJ2-7	CASMDRTYEQYF	TGTGCCAGTATGGACAGAACCTACGAGCAGTACTTC
TRBV18	NA	NA	TRBJ2-3	CASSPLPRAGRHTDTQYF	TGTGCCAGCTCGCCGTTACCTCGGGCGGGGAGACACACAGATACGCAGTATTTT
TRBV28	NA	NA	TRBJ1-5	CASSLGGSQPQHF	TGTGCCAGCAGTTTAGGGGGGAGCCAGCCCCAGCATTTT
TRBV29-1	NA	NA	TRBJ2-5	CSVGAAGETQYF	TGCAGCGTCGGGGCGGCAGGGGAGACCCAGTACTTC
TRBV10-3	NA	NA	TRBJ2-2	CAISGMAADTGELFF	TGTGCCATCAGTGGAATGGCTGCCGACACCGGGGAGCTGTTTTTT
TRBV19	TRBD1	NA	TRBJ1-1	CASSPGQGNTEAFF	TGTGCCAGTAGTCCGGGACAGGGGAACACTGAAGCTTTCTTT
TRBV27	TRBD2	NA	TRBJ2-1	CATTPGTSGRSEQFF	TGTGCCACCACGCCGGGGACTAGCGGGCGCAGTGAGCAGTTCTTC
TRBV10-3	TRBD2	NA	TRBJ2-7	CAISVTSGMGEQYF	TGTGCCATCAGTGTAACTAGCGGGATGGGCGAGCAGTACTTC
TRBV13	TRBD1	NA	TRBJ1-1	CASRGSGTGGAAFF	TGTGCCAGCAGGGGCTCCGGGACAGGGGGCGCGGCTTTCTTT